The source of this T cell receptor (beta chain) is a study of vaccination effects on CD4 cells after COVID-19. Here immunoSEQ multiplex PCR was the method, and the copy in TCRdb shows in-frame clones only, minus some. This table holds fewer than 75,000 clones, 78% found once. Culturing for approximately 10 days preceded CD4+ T cell isolation. The cohort was immunized with two doses of either the BNT162b2 or mRNA-1273 vaccine. Study-wide results and caveats: The authors studied few convalescent patients and collected no early post-infection timepoints.

This CDR3 spans 16 amino acids. Per germline, CDR1 LGHNA and CDR2 YNFKEQ. V was pared by 4 bases and J by 7 bases, with 17 bases between. Of note for this clone: Its specificity is not known.

This receptor was identified in a human donor who received a COVID-19 vaccine. Material: CD4+ T cells from PBMCs cultured without peptide, obtained after COVID-19 vaccination. The chain recombines TRBV4-2 with TRBJ1-6; no clear D. CDR3 protein: CASSRARRQSNSPLHF. CDR3 nucleotides: TGTGCCAGCAGCCGCGCCAGGAGGCAGTCCAATTCACCCCTCCACTTT.